The rows below give T cell receptor beta chains drawn from one sample of a study of OX40 agonist ivuxolimab in advanced cancers. This table comes from immunoSEQ multiplex PCR, and its TCRdb copy is limited to in-frame clones, with some not included. In the table there are 55,000 to 80,000 clones, roughly 82% of which are singletons. Sequenced material: CD4+ or CD8+ T cells sorted from blood, taken in a trial of the OX40 agonist ivuxolimab. The receptors stem from an adult with an advanced solid tumor such as melanoma, head and neck, liver or kidney cancer. CDR3s include the opening cysteine and the closing phenylalanine or tryptophan. The D gene is left open where the match is weak. Clone size is given for some rows only: seen once, a few or many times, or a class if the clone is expanded.

J gene	V gene	clone size	D gene	CDR3 DNA	CDR3 protein
TRBJ1-3	TRBV7-6	NA	TRBD1	TGTGCCAGCAGCGACCTGACAGGGGGCGGAAACACCATATATTTT	CASSDLTGGGNTIYF
TRBJ1-6	TRBV7-9	NA	TRBD1	TGTGCCAGCAGCCCCGACAGGGAAAGTTCACCCCTCCACTTT	CASSPDRESSPLHF
TRBJ2-1	TRBV18	NA	TRBD1	TGTGCCAGCTCACCACTCGACAGGGGAACCTACAATGAGCAGTTCTTC	CASSPLDRGTYNEQFF
TRBJ1-6	TRBV6-1	few	NA	TGTGCCAGCAGTGAAACCCCGGTCGGGATGTCACCCCTCCACTTT	CASSETPVGMSPLHF
TRBJ1-3	TRBV5-4	NA	TRBD1	TGTGCCAGCAGCCGCATGACAGGGGACGGAAACACCATATATTTT	CASSRMTGDGNTIYF
TRBJ2-7	TRBV5-1	NA	NA	TGCGCCAGCAGCTTGGAATCAGTTGGCAGGGCTTACTACGAGCAGTACTTC	CASSLESVGRAYYEQYF
TRBJ2-5	TRBV7-8	NA	NA	TGTGCCAGCAGCCTAACGGGAGTTGAGGAGACCCAGTACTTC	CASSLTGVEETQYF
TRBJ2-1	TRBV7-8	NA	TRBD2	TGTGCCAGCAGGTCCGGGACTAGCGGGGGGCTTGAGCAGTTCTTC	CASRSGTSGGLEQFF
TRBJ1-5	TRBV19	NA	NA	TGTGCCAGTACTCCCGGGCCGGGTAGCAATCAGCCCCAGCATTTT	CASTPGPGSNQPQHF
TRBJ1-4	TRBV6-4	NA	TRBD1	TGTGCCATCCCGTTCCCGACAGGGGGCGTTTTAACTAATGAAAAACTGTTTTTT	CAIPFPTGGVLTNEKLFF
TRBJ1-6	TRBV6-6	NA	TRBD1	TGTGCCAGCAGTAGACAGGGCTCCTATAATTCACCCCTCCACTTT	CASSRQGSYNSPLHF
TRBJ2-3	TRBV27	NA	NA	TGTGCCAGCAGTGACTCACCCAGGGGGGGCACAGATACGCAGTATTTT	CASSDSPRGGTDTQYF
TRBJ2-3	TRBV5-1	once	NA	TGCGCCAGCAGCTTGACAGGATCGGCTAATACGCAGTATTTT	CASSLTGSANTQYF
TRBJ1-1	TRBV18	NA	NA	TGTGCCAGCTCACCCCTAGGAACTGAAGCTTTCTTT	CASSPLGTEAFF